This T cell receptor beta chain was identified during a study of T cells in Graves' hyperthyroidism and ophthalmopathy. Whole-study results and caveats: Researchers found most expanded thyroid clonotypes above 0.001 in blood as well.

RNA transcripts were the template for amplifying TCR beta CDR3 regions. HTBI primers were the set used in a first-round RT-PCR of the TCR CDR3. TCRdb processed the multiplex PCR reads anew with MiXCR; each CDR3 protein has one entry. The sample contains 600,000 to 750,000 distinct CDR3 sequences, 15% to 20% of which appear only once. This CDR3 region has 11 residues. Germline lookup yields CDR1 GTSNPN and CDR2 SVGIG (reference sequence). V lost 1 base to trimming and J lost 7 bases, with 7 bases between them. This clonotype was detected many times. As yet, its antigen is unknown. Sequences were obtained from blood. The receptor was derived from a man aged 50-59 years with Graves' hyperthyroidism. The genes are TRBV30 and TRBJ1-2; D uncertain. The CDR3 here is CAWSGTVGYTF. The CDR3 DNA follows: TGTGCCTGGAGTGGGACTGTTGGCTACACCTTC. The full variable domain, with the rest looked up from reference TRBV30 and TRBJ1-2, is SQTIHQWPATLVQPVGSPLSLECTVEGTSNPNLYWYRQAAGRGLQLLFYSVGIGQISSEVPQNLSASRPQDRQFILSSKKLLLSDSGFYLCAWSGTVGYTFGSGTRLTVV.